This T cell receptor beta chain was captured in a study of T cell repertoires in cytomegalovirus infection. Study-wide results and limits: Cumulative public TCR beta family frequency identified CMV carriers with the relevant HLA. Across the ex vivo response, the dominant clonotypes were HLA-C-restricted CMV-specific TCR beta clonotypes.

With respect to this clonotype: As yet, its antigen is unknown. Possible read error: a much larger clone is one base away.

Via MiXCR, TCRdb re-called the reads, giving one row per CDR3 protein. The table lists around 800,000 distinct CDR3 sequences, approximately 30% of them singletons. Source: cultured CD8+ T cells from PBMCs, taken from culture after CMV antigen stimulation. The origin of this receptor is a human donor in good health (CMV status not recorded). Some clones in this sample may be carry-over from other donors' samples.

For the CDR3, the DNA is TGTGCCAGCAGCTTAAATTGGTCGAGCGGGGAGCTGTTTTTT. It codes for CASSLNWSSGELFF. This chain links TRBV11-3 with TRBJ2-2; D is ambiguous. V was pared by 2 bases and J by 7 bases, with 11 bases between. Germline CDR1 SGHNT, CDR2 YENEEA. This CDR3 has 14 residues.